Listed here is a single T cell receptor (beta chain). No antigen is known for it. The sample belongs to a study of beta chain features in type 1 diabetes. Trimming removed 7 bases from V and 4 bases from J, with 17 bases in between. Germline V gene data show CDR1 as SGHRS and CDR2 as YFSETQ. The length of the CDR3 is 14 residues. Study-wide results and limits: Among all four CD4+ subsets, Type 1 diabetes patients had TCRB CDR3s that were moderately but significantly shorter.

What was sequenced were expressed TCRB transcripts, since all of the isolated RNA had been reverse transcribed. Reads from naive, central memory and regulatory T cell samples averaged roughly 3.6 million. TCRdb keeps only in-frame clones here, not all; method: immunoSEQ multiplex PCR. Among 200,000 to 250,000 clones listed, roughly 13% were seen once. This chain links TRBV5-1 with TRBJ1-1; D unclear. Input material: naive CD4+ T cells from blood. The source of this sequence is a man aged 30 to 45 with type 1 diabetes. CDR3 bases: TGCGCCAGCCTCTATACATATGGGAGCACTGAAGCTTTCTTT. This codes for CASLYTYGSTEAFF.